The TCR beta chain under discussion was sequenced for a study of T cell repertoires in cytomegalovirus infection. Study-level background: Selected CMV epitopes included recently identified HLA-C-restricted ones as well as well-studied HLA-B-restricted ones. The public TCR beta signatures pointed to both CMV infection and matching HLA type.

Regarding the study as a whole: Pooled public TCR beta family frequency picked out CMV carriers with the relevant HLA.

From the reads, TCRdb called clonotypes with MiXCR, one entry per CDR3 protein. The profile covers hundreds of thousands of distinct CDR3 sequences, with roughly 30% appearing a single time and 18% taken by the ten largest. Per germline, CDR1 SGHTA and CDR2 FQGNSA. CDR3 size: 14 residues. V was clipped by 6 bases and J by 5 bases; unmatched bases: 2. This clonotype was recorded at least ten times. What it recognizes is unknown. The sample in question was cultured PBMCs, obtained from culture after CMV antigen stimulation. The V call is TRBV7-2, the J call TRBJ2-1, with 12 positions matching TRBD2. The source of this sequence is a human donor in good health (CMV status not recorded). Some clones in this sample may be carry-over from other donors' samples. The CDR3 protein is CASSRTSGNNEQFF. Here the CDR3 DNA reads TGTGCCAGCAGTCGGACTAGCGGGAACAATGAGCAGTTCTTC.